The subject of this entry is one T cell receptor (beta chain). There was relapse after autologous stem cell transplantation in every patient, and there was variation in brentuximab vedotin exposure. Assay used: immunoSEQ multiplex PCR; TCRdb lists only in-frame clones, some missing. The sample has approximately 26,000 clones, roughly 70% seen once. This sample is part of a study of PD-1 blockade in classical Hodgkin lymphoma. Looked up from germline, CDR1 is SGHDT and CDR2 is YYEEEE. V gave up 2 bases and J gave up 4 bases, with 15 bases separating them. The CDR3 covers 15 residues. This sequence was found in a human donor with classical Hodgkin lymphoma. The specimen comprised peripheral blood mononuclear cells (PBMCs), sampled before the second cycle of nivolumab. The chain couples TRBV5-6 to TRBJ1-2, with D tentatively TRBD1 (6 bases). The CDR3 region has the DNA TGTGCCAGCAGCTTCCAGGGGCGCTACGGCTATGGCTACACCTTC. As protein: CASSFQGRYGYGYTF. Full variable domain (rest looked up from reference TRBV5-6 and TRBJ1-2): DAGVTQSPTHLIKTRGQQVTLRCSPKSGHDTVSWYQQALGQGPQFIFQYYEEEERQRGNFPDRFSGHQFPNYSSELNVNALLLGDSALYLCASSFQGRYGYGYTFGSGTRLTVV.